These 5 T cell receptor beta chains originate from one sample sequenced in a study of cytomegalovirus exposure and HLA in healthy donors. Primers: 60 Vbeta forward and 13 Jbeta reverse. Measured with immunoSEQ multiplex PCR; TCRdb has only the in-frame clones, and not every one. The table shows about 210,000 clones, with 82% occurring only once. The specimen was PBMCs. These receptors originate from a man aged 40-55 years in good health and CMV-seropositive.

The chain uses TRBV9 and TRBJ2-3, with 12 positions matching TRBD2. CDR3 size: 17 residues. The trim removed 4 bases at V and 0 bases at J, leaving 6 bases unmatched. Germline CDR1 and CDR2: SGDLS and YYNGEE. The CDR3 DNA sequence: TGTGCCAGCAGCCGAGGACTAGCGGGGTCTAGCACAGATACGCAGTATTTT. Translated: CASSRGLAGSSTDTQYF.

The CDR3 region has the DNA TGCAGCGTTGAACCACTAGCGGGAGGGCTTAATGAGCAGTTCTTC. Protein: CSVEPLAGGLNEQFF. V usage is TRBV29-1 and J usage is TRBJ2-1, with 13 bases aligning to TRBD2. V lost 2 bases, J lost 7 bases, and 5 bases stayed unmatched. The CDR3 extends over 15 amino acids. Per germline, CDR1 SQVTM and CDR2 ANQGSEA.

The V and J genes are TRBV5-1 and TRBJ2-4; 7 positions agree with TRBD1. The V gene's germline CDR1 is SGHRS and CDR2 YFSETQ. V shed 3 bases and J 4 bases; nucleotides not matched to a gene: 10. CDR3 length equals 16 residues. CDR3 DNA sequence: TGCGCCAGCAGCTCAGCTCCCGGGACAGAGAAAAACATTCAGTACTTC. This codes for CASSSAPGTEKNIQYF.

The genes are TRBV15 and TRBJ2-2, with D tentatively TRBD1 (7 bases). Trimming took off 8 bases at V and 6 bases at J, with 13 bases between the two ends. The CDR3 covers 13 residues. Germline CDR1 LNHNV, CDR2 YYDKDF (reference sequence). The CDR3 coding sequence is TGTGCCACCCCTCAGGGGGAGGCCGGGGAGCTGTTTTTT. Translation gives CATPQGEAGELFF.

The chain links TRBV7-2 to TRBJ2-7; a possible D gene is TRBD1 (6 bases). CDR1 is SGHTA and CDR2 is FQGNSA in the germline V gene. The CDR3 runs 14 residues. Trimming took off 5 bases at V and 0 bases at J, with 11 bases between the two ends. As DNA, the CDR3 is TGTGCCAGCAGCGTGAAAGGGGGCTCCTACGAGCAGTACGTC. Its protein is CASSVKGGSYEQYV.